The 22 T cell receptor beta chains in this list originate from one sample, sequenced in a study of blood T cells in healthy people across ages. The use of a sample-barcoded 5' primer and a J-beta primer mix characterized a second PCR of about 7 to 12 cycles. MiXCR, run by TCRdb on the 5' RACE reads, gives a single entry per CDR3 protein. The sample consists of about 1.8 million distinct CDR3 sequences, around 50% of them appearing once. The sample consisted of blood. These TCRs come from a woman in her thirties or forties in good health.

This clonotype was observed a few times. The chain uses TRBV20-1 and TRBJ2-5; 12 nucleotides line up with TRBD2. CDR3 length: 14 amino acids. After removal of 5 bases from V and 6 bases from J, the junction contained 7 bases not matched to a gene. Germline V gives CDR1 DFQATT, CDR2 SNEGSKA (reference sequence). The DNA for the CDR3 is TGCAGTGCTCCTAGCGGGGGGGCCTTAAAGACCCAGTACTTC. Translating gives CSAPSGGALKTQYF.

V usage is TRBV20-1 and J usage is TRBJ1-2, with 7 bases that match TRBD1. The CDR3 totals 12 residues. Germline loops: CDR1 DFQATT, CDR2 SNEGSKA (reference sequence). J lost 8 bases, V lost 3 bases, and 6 bases had no gene match. The CDR3 sequence: CSARTGSSGYTF. The CDR3 DNA is TGCAGTGCTAGGACAGGGTCTAGCGGCTACACCTTC.

This chain joins TRBV29-1 and TRBJ1-2; D uncertain. The CDR3 length is 11 residues. Trimming took off 7 bases at V and 8 bases at J, with 14 bases between the two ends. Germline V gene lookup returns CDR1 SQVTM and CDR2 ANQGSEA. The CDR3 DNA reads as TGCAGCGCCGAGGAAACGGGGGGCTACACCTTC. Translated: CSAEETGGYTF.

The chain carries TRBV7-2 and TRBJ2-7; D is ambiguous. CDR1 and CDR2 from the germline V gene are SGHTA and FQGNSA. This CDR3 region has 15 residues. Trimming took off 1 base at V and 0 bases at J, with 10 bases between the two ends. This CDR3 is CASSLGGLSSYEQYF. CDR3 bases: TGTGCCAGCAGCTTAGGTGGGTTGAGCTCCTACGAGCAGTACTTC.

The chain couples TRBV11-2 to TRBJ2-1; D is unresolved. This CDR3 spans 14 amino acids. V shed 5 bases and J shed 7 bases, with 15 bases lying between them. Germline CDR1 reads SGHAT; CDR2 reads FQNNGV. CDR3 nucleotides: TGTGCCAGCAGCCCTCGAGCGCTGGGGAATGAGCAGTTCTTC. This codes for CASSPRALGNEQFF. Filled out from reference TRBV11-2 and TRBJ2-1, the complete variable domain reads EAGVAQSPRYKIIEKRQSVAFWCNPISGHATLYWYQQILGQGPKLLIQFQNNGVVDDSQLPKDRFSAERLKGVDSTLKIQPAKLEDSAVYLCASSPRALGNEQFFGPGTRLTVL.

The CDR3 region is CSAGGADRAHLRETQYF. CDR3 DNA sequence: TGCAGTGCTGGAGGTGCGGACAGGGCGCACCTGAGGGAGACCCAGTACTTC. V gene TRBV20-1 combines with J gene TRBJ2-5, with 8 positions matching TRBD1. V lost 5 bases, J lost 5 bases, and 19 bases stayed unmatched. Germline V gene lookup returns CDR1 DFQATT and CDR2 SNEGSKA (reference sequence). This CDR3 contains 17 residues.

The V call is TRBV6-6, the J call TRBJ2-5; TRBD1 might be the D (6 bases). The CDR3 is made up of 16 amino acids. Per germline, CDR1 MNHNY and CDR2 SVGAGI (reference sequence). V lost 2 bases, J lost 1 base, and 14 bases lay in between. Written as DNA, the CDR3 is TGTGCCAGCAGTTACGAGACAGGCCGGGTCCAAGAGACCCAGTACTTC. This gives the protein CASSYETGRVQETQYF.

The sample holds a few counts of this clonotype. The rearrangement uses TRBV20-1 and TRBJ1-1; D is perhaps TRBD1 (6 bases). Trimming pared 3 bases from V and 0 bases from J, leaving 17 bases between. Germline V gene data show CDR1 as DFQATT and CDR2 as SNEGSKA (reference sequence). This CDR3 is 16 amino acids long. The CDR3 nucleotides read TGCAGTGCTAGGGGGGCCAGGGCGTGGGTGAACACTGAAGCTTTCTTT. It encodes CSARGARAWVNTEAFF.

In the case of this clonotype: Mismatch with germline at one junction end may stem from a read error. V usage is TRBV10-3 and J usage is TRBJ2-7, with D possibly being TRBD1 (6 bases). The CDR3 has 14 amino acids. The germline CDR1 and CDR2 sequences are ENHRY and SYGVKD. CDR3 sequence: CAISATGTSSEQYF. CDR3 DNA: TGTGCCATCAGTGCGACAGGAACGTCCTCCGAGCAGTACTTC.

The V gene is TRBV5-1, the J gene TRBJ1-5; a possible D gene is TRBD1 (5 bases). The V end was cut by 5 bases, the J end by 4 bases, with 16 bases between. The CDR3 loop spans 15 amino acids. From germline, CDR1 is SGHRS and CDR2 YFSETQ. In DNA, the CDR3 is TGCGCCAGCAGGCCGTGGTCGGGGGGTAATCAGCCCCAGCATTTT. This translates into CASRPWSGGNQPQHF.

This rearrangement joins TRBV12-3 or TRBV12-4 to TRBJ2-5, with D unclear. The CDR3 runs 16 residues. The V gene lost 2 bases and the J gene lost 1 base, with 14 bases spanning the gap. As DNA, the CDR3 is TGTGCCAGCAGTTTACTTTCGGCCCCGGGCCAAGAGACCCAGTACTTC. Translation gives CASSLLSAPGQETQYF.

This sequence joins TRBV4-2 and TRBJ2-6; TRBD1 matches at 10 bases. With V trimmed by 0 bases and J by 2 bases, 7 bases remained unmatched. The CDR3 is 19 amino acids. Germline loops: CDR1 LGHNA, CDR2 YNFKEQ. CDR3 region: CASSQDGRDRGTGANVLTF. The DNA of the CDR3 is TGTGCCAGCAGCCAAGATGGCCGGGACAGGGGAACTGGGGCCAACGTCCTGACTTTC.

This clonotype has a count of ten or more. The rearrangement joins TRBV10-3 to TRBJ2-5; D remains ambiguous. This CDR3 region has 12 residues. Germline CDR1 and CDR2: ENHRY and SYGVKD. V dropped 2 bases and J dropped 3 bases, with 4 bases sitting between them. This chain's CDR3 is CAISEREETQYF. CDR3 nucleotide sequence: TGTGCCATCAGTGAGCGGGAAGAGACCCAGTACTTC.

This clonotype was detected only a few times. The V gene is TRBV20-1, the J gene TRBJ2-3; no clear D gene. The CDR3 spans 12 residues. Germline CDR1 is DFQATT and CDR2 is SNEGSKA (reference sequence). V lost 7 bases, J lost 0 bases, and 8 bases lay in between. Here the CDR3 reads CSVRRSTDTQYF. CDR3 sequence (DNA): TGCAGTGTAAGAAGAAGCACAGATACGCAGTATTTT.

The rearrangement links TRBV5-8 to TRBJ2-1, with 7 bases aligning to TRBD1. This CDR3 region has 14 residues. The germline V gene has CDR1 SGHTS and CDR2 YDEGEE. J was trimmed by 10 bases and V by 4 bases; bases with no gene match: 11. The CDR3 is CASSEGQAYYEQFF. The CDR3 coding sequence is TGTGCCAGCAGCGAAGGACAGGCTTACTACGAGCAGTTCTTC.

This clonotype was recorded once. The chain links TRBV7-9 to TRBJ2-3; 8 nucleotides line up with TRBD2. J was trimmed by 1 base and V by 2 bases; bases with no gene match: 5. CDR3 length: 16 amino acids. CDR1 is SEHNR and CDR2 is FQNEAQ in the germline V gene (reference sequence). CDR3 nucleotides: TGTGCCAGCAGCTTACGCGGGACTAGGGGCACAGATACGCAGTATTTT. Translating gives CASSLRGTRGTDTQYF. The entire variable domain, with the rest obtained from reference TRBV7-9 and TRBJ2-3, is as follows: DTGVSQNPRHKITKRGQNVTFRCDPISEHNRLYWYRQTLGQGPEFLTYFQNEAQLEKSRLLSDRFSAERPKGSFSTLEIQRTEQGDSAMYLCASSLRGTRGTDTQYFGPGTRLTVL.

This clonotype showed up just a few times. V gene TRBV12-3 or TRBV12-4 combines with J gene TRBJ1-2, with a possible D match to TRBD1 (6 bases). This CDR3 region has 14 residues. The ends were cut back, 2 bases at V and 8 bases at J, with 15 bases in the middle. The CDR3 loop is CASSLPPGAGGYTF. In DNA form, the CDR3 reads TGTGCCAGCAGTTTACCCCCAGGGGCAGGCGGCTACACCTTC.

The rearrangement uses TRBV24-1 and TRBJ1-6, with D tentatively TRBD1 (6 bases). Trimming took off 11 bases at V and 5 bases at J, with 12 bases between the two ends. In germline, CDR1 is KGHDR, CDR2 SFDVKD. This CDR3 is 13 amino acids long. CDR3 loop: CASSGQNNSPLHF. The DNA for the CDR3 is TGTGCCAGTTCCGGACAGAATAATTCACCCCTCCACTTT.

The chain links TRBV7-2 to TRBJ2-7; the match to TRBD1 covers 8 bases. Germline V gene sequence: CDR1 SGHTA, CDR2 FQGNSA. This CDR3 contains 15 residues. Trimming cost V 0 bases and J 4 bases; bases outside gene matches: 5. As DNA, the CDR3 is TGTGCCAGCAGCTTAGCGGGCAGGGGGCATTACGAGCAGTACTTC. It yields the protein CASSLAGRGHYEQYF.

This clonotype was seen only a few times. This sequence joins TRBV9 and TRBJ2-3; 7 nucleotides match TRBD1. The CDR3 sequence is 16 residues long. V shed 4 bases, J shed 1 base, and the junction held 9 bases outside the gene matches. The germline V gene has CDR1 SGDLS and CDR2 YYNGEE. CDR3 amino acids: CASSPHTGVGTDTQYF. For the CDR3, the DNA is TGTGCCAGCAGCCCTCACACAGGGGTGGGCACAGATACGCAGTATTTT.

This clonotype was seen a handful of times. V is TRBV7-3 and J is TRBJ1-1; the D is unclear. The germline V gene encodes CDR1 SGHTA and CDR2 FQGTGA. V was shortened by 2 bases and J by 3 bases, with 7 bases between the two germline ends. The CDR3 loop spans 13 amino acids. CDR3 coding DNA: TGTGCCAGCAGCTTAGGTATTGACACTGAAGCTTTCTTT. Amino acids: CASSLGIDTEAFF.

The chain combines TRBV6-5 with TRBJ2-1; the match to TRBD2 covers 13 bases. This CDR3 has 16 residues. From germline, CDR1 is MNHEY and CDR2 SVGAGI. Germline trimming cut 7 bases from V and 4 bases from J; bases unmatched to any gene: 7. The CDR3 DNA reads as TGTGCCAGCACCTGGACTAGCGGGGGACTATACAATGAGCAGTTCTTC. This encodes CASTWTSGGLYNEQFF.